This T cell receptor (beta chain) was profiled in a study of T-cell memory formation after mild COVID-19. Overall study: Largely donor-specific sequence clusters came from two donors.

Researchers used 5'RACE with constant-segment primers to make TCR alpha and TCR beta cDNA libraries that carry sample barcodes and UMIs. TCRdb reprocessed the 5' RACE reads via MiXCR and lists one record per CDR3 protein. The sample lists approximately 260,000 distinct CDR3 sequences, roughly 17% occurring once. Germline V lookup: CDR1 SGHDT, CDR2 YYEEEE. This CDR3 region has 17 residues. V was shortened by 3 bases and J by 1 base, with 14 bases between the two germline ends. Study-wide findings and caveats: CD4+ contracting clones were found mainly in CM and EM, and CD8+ ones in EMRA. A balance of CD4 and CD8 characterized clones contracting day 15 to 85, whereas later expanders leaned CD4+.

This clonotype appeared a few times. Its antigen is not identified. This clonotype originated in a man in his late teens or twenties who had mild COVID-19 (a few samples of this study predate the infection). Cell type and time point are not known. V is TRBV5-6 and J is TRBJ1-6, with D possibly matching TRBD1 (5 bases). Sequencing was performed on PBMCs or a T cell subset sorted from them (not recorded which). CDR3 sequence reads: CASSYRTWGSYNSPLHF. The CDR3, as DNA: TGTGCCAGCAGCTACAGGACCTGGGGATCCTATAATTCACCCCTCCACTTT. Using reference TRBV5-6 and TRBJ1-6 for the parts outside the CDR3, the full variable domain is DAGVTQSPTHLIKTRGQQVTLRCSPKSGHDTVSWYQQALGQGPQFIFQYYEEEERQRGNFPDRFSGHQFPNYSSELNVNALLLGDSALYLCASSYRTWGSYNSPLHFGNGTRLTVT.